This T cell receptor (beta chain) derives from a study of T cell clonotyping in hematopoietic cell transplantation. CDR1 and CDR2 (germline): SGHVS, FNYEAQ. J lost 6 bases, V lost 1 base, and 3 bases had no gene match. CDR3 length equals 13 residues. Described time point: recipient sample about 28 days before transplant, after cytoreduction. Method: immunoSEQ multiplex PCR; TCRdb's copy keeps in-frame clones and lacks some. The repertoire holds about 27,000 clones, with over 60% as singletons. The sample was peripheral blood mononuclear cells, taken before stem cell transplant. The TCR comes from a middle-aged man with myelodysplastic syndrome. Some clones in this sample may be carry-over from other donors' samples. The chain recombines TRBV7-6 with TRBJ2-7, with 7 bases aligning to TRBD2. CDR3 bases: TGTGCCAGCAGCTTAGGGGAGGGATCCGAGCAGTACTTC. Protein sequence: CASSLGEGSEQYF.